What follows are 10 T cell receptor beta chains derived from one specimen sequenced in a study of post-analysis software for immune sequencing data. Study findings and constraints: There were five or six TRBV segments more frequent in patients than controls, and TRBV5-6, TRBV5-1 and TRBV20-1 were among them.

These receptors lack a known antigen. Prepared libraries of TCR beta cDNA carried unique molecular identifiers. Using its own MiXCR run on the PCR reads, TCRdb lists one record per CDR3 protein. The repertoire holds hundreds of thousands of distinct CDR3 sequences, with 53% as singletons. Specimen: blood. The receptors shown here come from a girl aged 10-17 years with multiple sclerosis.

The chain carries TRBV5-1 and TRBJ2-3, with 8 bases identical to TRBD1. Germline assignment: CDR1 SGHRS and CDR2 YFSETQ. The CDR3 has 15 residues. V dropped 1 base and J dropped 11; count of bases not matched to a gene: 12. CDR3 amino acids: CASSLSGQAAGGQYF. The CDR3 DNA reads as TGCGCCAGCAGCTTGTCGGGACAGGCGGCCGGGGGGCAGTATTTT.

In DNA form, the CDR3 reads TGTGCCAGCAGTGAAGCGGTGGAGGCCGAGCAGTACTTC. Translated, it gives CASSEAVEAEQYF. The V gene is TRBV6-1, the J gene TRBJ2-7, with D possibly matching TRBD2 (5 bases). The ends were cut back, 0 bases at V and 6 bases at J, with 9 bases in the middle. CDR1 is MNHNS and CDR2 is SASEGT in the germline V gene. CDR3 length equals 13 residues.

This sequence joins TRBV19 and TRBJ2-3; 10 bases are shared with TRBD2. The CDR3 contains 13 residues. Losses at the gene ends were 10 bases for V and 5 bases for J; bases not matched to a gene: 6. Germline-derived CDR1 and CDR2 are LNHDA and SQIVND (reference sequence). The CDR3 region has the DNA TGTGCCACTAGCGGGAGCTGGAAAGATACGCAGTATTTT. It is translated as CATSGSWKDTQYF. The full variable domain, with the rest looked up from reference TRBV19 and TRBJ2-3, is DGGITQSPKYLFRKEGQNVTLSCEQNLNHDAMYWYRQDPGQGLRLIYYSQIVNDFQKGDIAEGYSVSREKKESFPLTVTSAQKNPTAFYLCATSGSWKDTQYFGPGTRLTVL.

This sequence joins TRBV27 and TRBJ2-6; weak D call: TRBD1 (5 bases). This CDR3 has 16 residues. Trimming pared 3 bases from V and 2 bases from J, leaving 11 bases between. Germline V lookup: CDR1 MNHEY, CDR2 SMNVEV (reference sequence). CDR3 nucleotides: TGTGCCAGCAGTTTGTATTCAGGGACTGGGGCCAACGTCCTGACTTTC. Its translation: CASSLYSGTGANVLTF.

This clonotype came up a few times. This chain joins TRBV7-9 and TRBJ2-7, with no clear D. The CDR3 loop spans 17 amino acids. Germline CDR1 and CDR2: SEHNR and FQNEAQ (reference sequence). Trimming took off 1 base at V and 1 base at J, with 17 bases between the two ends. CDR3 in DNA: TGTGCCAGCAGCTTAGAGGTGGTCCGACCGTATTCCTACGAGCAGTACTTC. It yields the protein CASSLEVVRPYSYEQYF. Based on the CDR3 plus reference TRBV7-9 and TRBJ2-7, the full variable domain is DTGVSQNPRHKITKRGQNVTFRCDPISEHNRLYWYRQTLGQGPEFLTYFQNEAQLEKSRLLSDRFSAERPKGSFSTLEIQRTEQGDSAMYLCASSLEVVRPYSYEQYFGPGTRLTVT.

The V call is TRBV7-9, the J call TRBJ2-5; 9 bases are a match to TRBD1. The CDR3 totals 17 residues. The germline V gene has CDR1 SEHNR and CDR2 FQNEAQ (reference sequence). J was trimmed by 1 base and V by 5 bases; bases with no gene match: 11. DNA for the CDR3: TGTGCCAGCAGCCCGGGTACAGGGACAGGGCCCCAAGAGACCCAGTACTTC. This sequence encodes CASSPGTGTGPQETQYF.

V gene TRBV5-1 combines with J gene TRBJ2-3; possibly TRBD1 or TRBD2 for D (5 bases each). Germline CDR1 reads SGHRS; CDR2 reads YFSETQ. V was clipped by 5 bases and J by 3 bases, with 13 bases between them. This CDR3 has 14 amino acids. Here the CDR3 reads CASRGRPFTDTQYF. CDR3 nucleotide sequence: TGCGCCAGCAGGGGACGGCCTTTTACAGATACGCAGTATTTT.

The rearrangement links TRBV15 to TRBJ2-7; D is undetermined. The last part of the DNA fits TRBJ2-5 better; the J call may be wrong. CDR1 is LNHNV and CDR2 is YYDKDF in the germline V gene (reference sequence). This CDR3 is 11 amino acids long. The CDR3 reads CATIYQETQYF. As DNA, the CDR3 is TGTGCCACCATCTATCAAGAGACCCAGTACTTC.

This clonotype was detected only a few times. J is TRBJ1-2 and V is TRBV7-9; maybe TRBD1 (5 bases). This CDR3 has 16 residues. V was trimmed by 6 bases and J by 6 bases, leaving 23 bases between them. Germline values: CDR1 SEHNR, CDR2 FQNEAQ (reference sequence). CDR3 in DNA: TGTGCCAGCAGTTCCAGCGGTGACAGTCTAAGACATGGCTACACCTTC. Translating gives CASSSSGDSLRHGYTF.

This rearrangement joins TRBV5-1 to TRBJ2-1, with D possibly being TRBD2 (7 bases). The CDR3 has 17 amino acids. The germline V gene has CDR1 SGHRS and CDR2 YFSETQ. Trimming took off 1 base at V and 0 bases at J, with 14 bases between the two ends. DNA of the CDR3: TGCGCCAGCAGCTTGAGACCGGGGGGCCTCTCCTACAATGAGCAGTTCTTC. As protein: CASSLRPGGLSYNEQFF.